This T cell receptor (beta chain) comes out of a study of shared clonotypes between healthy human individuals. Looking at the study overall: The plates for each donor numbered three CD4 naive, three CD4 memory, two CD8 naive and one CD8 memory.

Positive CCR7 selection of CD45RO-negative cells yielded the naive CD8 cells, and terminally differentiated effector memory CD45RA+ cells were excluded. The repertoire was sequenced with immunoSEQ multiplex PCR; TCRdb's copy has only in-frame clones and lacks some. The sample records about 2.1 million clones, just over 90% being singletons. From germline, CDR1 is SGHAT and CDR2 FQNNGV. The CDR3 is made up of 12 amino acids. Between the trimmed V and J ends, which lost 5 bases and 8 bases, there was a span of 12 bases. For this clone: Its target is not known.

Overall study findings and caveats: When compared with the clonotypes that were shared by all four sorted-subset donors, the non-shared clonotypes turned out to have lower generation probabilities.

The sequenced material came from naive CD8+ T cells from PBMCs. This TCR derives from a man younger than 35 in good health. Some clones in this sample may be carry-over from other donors' samples. V and J are TRBV11-2 and TRBJ1-1, with D tentatively TRBD1 (5 bases). The CDR3 DNA follows: TGTGCCAGCAGCCTGCCGGGACCCGAAGCTTTCTTT. Translating gives CASSLPGPEAFF.